This TCR beta chain was captured by sequencing in a study of blood T cell repertoires in COVID-19. Study-level information: COVID-19 samples, acute and convalescent, were from the United States, Italy and Spain. From T cells, B-cell-depleted T cells, or PBMCs came the material, which was cDNA or gDNA.

Only in-frame clones appear in the TCRdb table, and some are missing; sequencing was by immunoSEQ multiplex PCR. The sample comprises 310,000 or so clones, around nine tenths of which are singletons, and about 9.5% rests with the top ten. V lost 2 bases, J lost 4 bases, and 11 bases stayed unmatched. The germline V gene has CDR1 GTSNPN and CDR2 SVGIG (reference sequence). This CDR3 comprises 16 residues. Sequences were obtained from PBMCs or T cells enriched from blood (not recorded which). The chain has TRBV30 and TRBJ1-5; 7 nucleotides agree with TRBD1. The TCR comes from a middle-aged woman who had recovered from COVID-19. As DNA, the CDR3 is TGTGCCTGGAGTCTAAGGCGGGGGGACAGAAATCAGCCCCAGCATTTT. It yields the protein CAWSLRRGDRNQPQHF.